This T cell receptor beta chain was sequenced in a study of T cells after yellow fever vaccination. Study information: Preparation of fractions with low cell numbers was performed using SMART-Seq v4 Ultra Low Input.

As for this clonotype: Its specificity is not known.

Study observations and caveats: FACS-sorted repertoires could harbor abundant contaminating bulk-population clonotypes.

From germline, CDR1 is SGHRS and CDR2 YFSETQ. The V and J ends lost 3 bases and 0 bases, in that order; junction bases with no gene match: 13. The CDR3 runs to 18 residues. It was through 5'RACE template switching that TCR cDNA was made, with a universal primer site and UMIs added. TCRdb fed the 5' RACE reads into MiXCR, producing one record per CDR3 protein. The sample holds some 390,000 distinct CDR3 sequences, under 7.5% seen once. Sequenced material: PBMCs, taken 5 days after the yellow fever booster vaccination. The chain employs TRBV5-1 and TRBJ2-3, with 7 nucleotides matching TRBD2. This sequence was found in a man aged 30 to 39 who received the YFV17D yellow fever vaccine. The CDR3 region is CASSYSGGVEASTDTQYF. The CDR3 DNA reads as TGCGCCAGCAGCTACTCGGGGGGAGTTGAGGCAAGCACAGATACGCAGTATTTT.